This T cell receptor (beta chain) derives from a study of human T cells and chemical hapten exposure. The wider study: In the approximately 24-week study, patients were dosed weekly with diphenylcyclopropenone on the scalp throughout. Broader study findings: Healthy people's immune response may differ from that of the donors, who had alopecia. TCRs exceeding a frequency of 1 in 1000 stayed unchanged under DPC sensitization.

Germline V gene lookup returns CDR1 MNHEY and CDR2 SMNVEV (reference sequence). The ends lost 6 bases at V and 7 bases at J; junction bases unmatched: 10. This CDR3 has 15 amino acids. Notes on this clonotype: The antigen is unknown.

Each CDR3 protein gets one entry after TCRdb re-called the RACE reads with MiXCR. The table shows 75,000 to 95,000 distinct CDR3 sequences, with roughly 12% occurring only once. As for time point: patch test 1, 2 weeks after DPC sensitization. Treatment noted: therapeutic diphenylcyclopropenone sensitization with weekly scalp DPC. Donors were 18 to 70-year-old alopecia patients suitable for DPC. The source material was whole blood, sampled in connection with sensitization to the hapten diphenylcyclopropenone (DPC). The chain uses TRBV27 and TRBJ1-4; 8 bases line up with TRBD1. This sequence was found in a woman in her sixties with alopecia areata. Some clones in this sample may be carry-over from other donors' samples. Here the CDR3 reads CASSQATGDFEKLFF. CDR3 coding DNA: TGTGCCAGCAGCCAAGCGACAGGGGACTTTGAAAAACTGTTTTTT.